These T cell receptor beta chains were read from a single sample in a study of cytomegalovirus exposure and HLA in healthy donors. Only in-frame clones appear in the TCRdb table, and some are missing; sequencing was by immunoSEQ multiplex PCR. The data contain 150,000 to 200,000 clones, about four fifths of them singletons. Sequenced material: PBMCs. These receptors were taken from a woman aged 50 to 60 in good health and CMV-seronegative. Both conserved end residues are part of each CDR3. The D gene is left open where the match is weak. Some rows mark clone size as missing; the rest say once, few, many or name a class of expanded clone.

NA	TRBV7-8	TRBJ1-2	NA	TGTGCCAGCAGCTTATCAATGGCCCCGGGGGGCTACACCTTC	CASSLSMAPGGYTF
few	TRBV28	TRBJ1-4	NA	TGTGCCAGCAGCAAAGGGGCAGATTTTAATGAAAAACTGTTTTTT	CASSKGADFNEKLFF
NA	TRBV5-8	TRBJ2-4	NA	TGTGCCAGCAGCTCAGGGACTTCAAACATTCAGTACTTC	CASSSGTSNIQYF
NA	TRBV5-6	TRBJ2-7	TRBD1	TGTGCCAGCAGCTCACAGGGGCGCACCCACGAGCAGTACTTC	CASSSQGRTHEQYF
NA	TRBV7-2	TRBJ2-5	TRBD2	TGTGCCAGCACCCTTGCCGGGGGGGGGAGAGAAGAGACCCAGTACTTC	CASTLAGGGREETQYF
NA	TRBV27	TRBJ2-1	TRBD2	TGTGCCAGCAGTTCCTCTAGCGGTTACTCCTACAATGAGCAGTTCTTC	CASSSSSGYSYNEQFF
once	TRBV19	TRBJ1-2	NA	TGTGCCAGTAGTATGAGGGGCCGGGAGACCCCGAGTGGCTACACCTTC	CASSMRGRETPSGYTF
NA	TRBV9	TRBJ2-3	NA	TGTGCCAGCAGCGTAGGGCCTAGCACAGATACGCAGTATTTT	CASSVGPSTDTQYF
NA	TRBV4-1	TRBJ2-5	NA	TGCGCCAGCAGCCAAGGGGTAGGAACAACCGGGCAGTACTTC	CASSQGVGTTGQYF
NA	TRBV19	TRBJ2-7	TRBD1	TGTGCCAGTAGTGCGGGACAGGGGCCCTACGAGCAGTACTTC	CASSAGQGPYEQYF
NA	TRBV2	TRBJ1-4	TRBD1	TGTGCCAGCAGTTCCCGGGACAGTAGTGAAAAACTGTTTTTT	CASSSRDSSEKLFF
NA	TRBV12-5	TRBJ2-3	NA	TGTGCTAGTGGTTTGGTAGGCAAATCCCACTACCAGACGCAGTATTTT	CASGLVGKSHYQTQYF
NA	TRBV19	TRBJ1-1	NA	TGTGCCAGTAGTCCGACATGGGGAGGTGATTTCTTT	CASSPTWGGDFF
NA	TRBV11-2	TRBJ2-1	NA	TGTGCCAGCAGCTTAGGGCAGATTGGGTTCTTC	CASSLGQIGFF
NA	TRBV30	TRBJ2-7	TRBD2	TGTGCCTGGATGGGGGGGGTGGGGGACTATCCCTACGAGCAGTACTTC	CAWMGGVGDYPYEQYF
NA	TRBV10-3	TRBJ2-3	NA	TGTGCCATCAGCCTTCGGGGGGCCGGCACAGATACGCAGTATTTT	CAISLRGAGTDTQYF
NA	TRBV5-4	TRBJ2-1	TRBD2	TGTGCCAGTAGCGGGGGGGCAGTTGAGCAGTTCTTC	CASSGGAVEQFF
NA	TRBV9	TRBJ2-7	TRBD2	TGTGCCAGCAGCGGATTAGCGGGGGGCTCCTACGAGCAGTACTTC	CASSGLAGGSYEQYF
once	TRBV4-2	TRBJ1-2	TRBD1	TGTGCCAGCAGCGGAACTCCGGGGACAGGGAGCTACACCTTC	CASSGTPGTGSYTF
NA	TRBV15	TRBJ1-4	TRBD1	TGTGCCACCAGCATGCGACAGGGGCGGTGGGGAACTAATGAAAAACTGTTTTTT	CATSMRQGRWGTNEKLFF
NA	TRBV13	TRBJ2-5	NA	TGTGCCAGCAGCCGGGAGACAGAGACCCAGTACTTC	CASSRETETQYF
NA	TRBV29-1	TRBJ1-1	NA	TGCAGCGTCCAATCCCCAGGCGGTACTAGGCGGAACACTGAAGCTTTCTTT	CSVQSPGGTRRNTEAFF
few	TRBV28	TRBJ1-6	NA	TGTGCCAGCAGAGAAAGGAGGGTCCCCAATTCACCCCTCCACTTT	CASRERRVPNSPLHF
NA	TRBV11-2	TRBJ2-5	NA	TGTGCCAGCAGCTTGTCAGGGTTCCAAGAGACCCAGTACTTC	CASSLSGFQETQYF
NA	TRBV9	TRBJ1-1	NA	TGTGCCAGCAGCGGAACAGGAAGGAACACTGAAGCTTTCTTT	CASSGTGRNTEAFF
few	TRBV2	TRBJ2-1	TRBD1	TGTGCCAGCCTTACGGACAGGGGGCGCATGGGTGAGCAGTTCTTC	CASLTDRGRMGEQFF
NA	TRBV9	TRBJ1-1	NA	TGTGCCAGCAGCGTTCGAGGGCAGGATAACACTGAAGCTTTCTTT	CASSVRGQDNTEAFF
NA	TRBV6-5	TRBJ1-1	TRBD1	TGTGCCAGCAGTTACTCGGGCGACAGGGCCACTGAAGCTTTCTTT	CASSYSGDRATEAFF
NA	TRBV4-1	TRBJ2-1	TRBD1	TGCGCCAGCAGCCAAGATGGGACAGGGGGCTACAATGAGCAGTTCTTC	CASSQDGTGGYNEQFF
NA	TRBV7-9	TRBJ2-1	NA	TGTTCCAGCAGCCCCACAGGGTATGAGCAGTTCTTC	CSSSPTGYEQFF
NA	TRBV13	TRBJ2-7	TRBD1	TGTGCCAGCAGCATCACGGACAGGGGTGGCGAGCAGTACTTC	CASSITDRGGEQYF
NA	TRBV10-3	TRBJ2-3	NA	TGTGCCATCGGTCGGACTTCCCGGGCAGGCACAGATACGCAGTATTTT	CAIGRTSRAGTDTQYF